This T cell receptor beta chain was identified in a study of cytomegalovirus exposure and HLA in healthy donors. Study-wide findings and caveats: Cytomegalovirus-associated TCR beta chains were listed, numbering under 200.

A remark on this clone: The antigen is not known.

V lost 2 bases and J lost 4; bases outside the gene matches: 19. CDR3 length: 21 amino acids. Germline CDR1 and CDR2: MRHNA and SNTAGT. In the PCR, 60 Vbeta and 13 Jbeta primers were used. The repertoire was sequenced with immunoSEQ multiplex PCR; TCRdb's copy has only in-frame clones and lacks some. Found here are around 90,000 clones, roughly 86% of them singletons; the top ten hold 9% to 9.5%. Sequences were obtained from PBMCs. The TCR comes from a man in his thirties or forties in good health and CMV-seropositive. The chain carries TRBV6-4 and TRBJ1-5; 11 bases line up with TRBD1. The CDR3 loop is CASSDRTRTGGQIRQNQPQHF. The CDR3 DNA reads as TGTGCCAGCAGTGACCGGACCCGGACAGGGGGCCAAATCCGCCAAAATCAGCCCCAGCATTTT.